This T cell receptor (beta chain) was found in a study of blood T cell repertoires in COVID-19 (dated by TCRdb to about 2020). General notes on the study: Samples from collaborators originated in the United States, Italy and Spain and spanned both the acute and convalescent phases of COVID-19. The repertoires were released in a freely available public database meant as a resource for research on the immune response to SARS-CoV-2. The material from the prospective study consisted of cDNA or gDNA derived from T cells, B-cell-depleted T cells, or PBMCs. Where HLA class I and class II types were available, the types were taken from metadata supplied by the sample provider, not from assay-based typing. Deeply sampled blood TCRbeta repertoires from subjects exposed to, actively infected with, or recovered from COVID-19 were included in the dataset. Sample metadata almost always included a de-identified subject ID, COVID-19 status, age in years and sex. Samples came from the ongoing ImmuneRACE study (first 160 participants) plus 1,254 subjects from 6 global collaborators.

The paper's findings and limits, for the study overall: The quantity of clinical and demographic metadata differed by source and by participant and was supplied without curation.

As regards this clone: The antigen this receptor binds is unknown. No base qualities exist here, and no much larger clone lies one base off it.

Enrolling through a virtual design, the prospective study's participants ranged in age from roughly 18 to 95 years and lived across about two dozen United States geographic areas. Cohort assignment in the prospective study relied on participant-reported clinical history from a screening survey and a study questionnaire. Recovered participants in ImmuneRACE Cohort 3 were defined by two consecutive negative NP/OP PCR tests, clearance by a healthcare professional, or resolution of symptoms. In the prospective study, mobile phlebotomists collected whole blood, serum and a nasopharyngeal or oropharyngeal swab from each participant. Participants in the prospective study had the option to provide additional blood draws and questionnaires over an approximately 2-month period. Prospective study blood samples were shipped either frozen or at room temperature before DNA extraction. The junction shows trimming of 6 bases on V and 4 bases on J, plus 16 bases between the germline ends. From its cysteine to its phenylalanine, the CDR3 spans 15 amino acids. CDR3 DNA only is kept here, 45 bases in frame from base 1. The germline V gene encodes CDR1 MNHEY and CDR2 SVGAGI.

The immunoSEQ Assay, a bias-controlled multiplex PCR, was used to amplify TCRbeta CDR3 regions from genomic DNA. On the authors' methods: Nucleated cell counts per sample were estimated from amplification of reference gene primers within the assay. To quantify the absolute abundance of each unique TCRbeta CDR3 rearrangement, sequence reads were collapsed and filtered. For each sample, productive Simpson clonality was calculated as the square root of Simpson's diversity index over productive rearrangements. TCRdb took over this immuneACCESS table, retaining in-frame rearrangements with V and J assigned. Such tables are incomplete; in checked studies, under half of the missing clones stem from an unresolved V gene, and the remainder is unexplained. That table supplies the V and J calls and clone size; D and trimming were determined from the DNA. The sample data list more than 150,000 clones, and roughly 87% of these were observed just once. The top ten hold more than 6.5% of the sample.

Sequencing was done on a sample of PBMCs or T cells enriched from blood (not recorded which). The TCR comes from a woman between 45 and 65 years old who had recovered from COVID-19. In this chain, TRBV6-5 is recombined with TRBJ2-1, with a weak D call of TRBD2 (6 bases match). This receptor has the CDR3 CASSQKGGGYNEQFF. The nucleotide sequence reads TGTGCCAGCAGCCAAAAAGGTGGAGGGTACAATGAGCAGTTCTTC.